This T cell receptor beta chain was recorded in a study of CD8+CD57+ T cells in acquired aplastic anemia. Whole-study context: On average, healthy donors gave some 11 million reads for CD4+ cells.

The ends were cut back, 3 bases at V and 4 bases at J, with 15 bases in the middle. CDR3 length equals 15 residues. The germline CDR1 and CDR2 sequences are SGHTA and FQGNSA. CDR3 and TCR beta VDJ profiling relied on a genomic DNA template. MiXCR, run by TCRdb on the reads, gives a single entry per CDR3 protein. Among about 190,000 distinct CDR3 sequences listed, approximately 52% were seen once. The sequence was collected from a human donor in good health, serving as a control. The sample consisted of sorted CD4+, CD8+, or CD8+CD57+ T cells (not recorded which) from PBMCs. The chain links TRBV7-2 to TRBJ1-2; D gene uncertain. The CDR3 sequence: CASSLNLEGAYGYTF. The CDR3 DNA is TGTGCCAGCAGCTTGAACCTAGAGGGAGCCTATGGCTACACCTTC.